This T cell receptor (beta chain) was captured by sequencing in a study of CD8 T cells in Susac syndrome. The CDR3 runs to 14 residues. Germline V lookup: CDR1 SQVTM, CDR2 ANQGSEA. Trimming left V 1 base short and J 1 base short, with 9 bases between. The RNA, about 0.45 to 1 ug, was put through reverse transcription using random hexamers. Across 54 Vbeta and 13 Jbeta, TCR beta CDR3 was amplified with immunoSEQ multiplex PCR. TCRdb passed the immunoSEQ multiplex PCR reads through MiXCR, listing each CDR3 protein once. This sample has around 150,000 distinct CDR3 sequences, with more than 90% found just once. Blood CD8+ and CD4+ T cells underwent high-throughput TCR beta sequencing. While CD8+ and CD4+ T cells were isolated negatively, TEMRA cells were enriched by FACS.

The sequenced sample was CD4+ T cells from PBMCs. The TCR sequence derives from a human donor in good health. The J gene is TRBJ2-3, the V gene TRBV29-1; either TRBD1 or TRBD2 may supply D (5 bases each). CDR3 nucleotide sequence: TGCAGCGTTGAAGGTCAGGGAGGCACAGATACGCAGTATTTT. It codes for CSVEGQGGTDTQYF.